A few counts support the clone carrying this T cell receptor (beta chain). The CDR3 is made up of 11 amino acids. CDR1 and CDR2 (germline): GTSNPN, SVGIG (reference sequence). With 4 bases removed from V and 2 bases from J, the gap between germline ends came to 3 bases. The sample belongs to a study of T cells in Graves' hyperthyroidism and ophthalmopathy. TCR beta CDR3 region amplification was performed from RNA transcripts. The HTBI primer set was used in a first-round RT-PCR of the TCR CDR3. TCRdb ran MiXCR on the multiplex PCR reads and lists one entry per CDR3 protein. The data contain 370,000 or so distinct CDR3 sequences, 15% to 18% of them seen just once; the ten biggest clones take up about a quarter. Each diagnosis was grounded in clinical symptoms, serum thyroxine and TRAb, thyroid ultrasound, and orbital computed tomography.

The chain joins TRBV30 to TRBJ1-3; D call uncertain. The TCR sequence derives from a woman aged 18 to 35 with Graves' hyperthyroidism that later progressed to Graves' ophthalmopathy. Sequenced sample: blood. Written as DNA, the CDR3 is TGTGCCTGGAACCCTGGAAACACCATATATTTT. Protein product: CAWNPGNTIYF.